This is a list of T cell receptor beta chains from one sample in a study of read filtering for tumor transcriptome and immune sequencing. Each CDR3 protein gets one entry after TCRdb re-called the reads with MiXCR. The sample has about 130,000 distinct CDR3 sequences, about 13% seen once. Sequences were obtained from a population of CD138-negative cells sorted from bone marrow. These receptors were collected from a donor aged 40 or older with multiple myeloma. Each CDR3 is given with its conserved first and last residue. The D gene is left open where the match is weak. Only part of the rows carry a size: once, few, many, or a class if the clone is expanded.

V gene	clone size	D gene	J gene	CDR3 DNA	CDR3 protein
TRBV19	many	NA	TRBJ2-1	TGTGCCAGTCAGGCCCAGCAGTCATCCTACAATGAGCAGTTCTTC	CASQAQQSSYNEQFF
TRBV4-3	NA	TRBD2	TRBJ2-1	TGCGCCAGCAGCCAAGAACTAGCGGGAGTCTACAATGAGCAGTTCTTC	CASSQELAGVYNEQFF
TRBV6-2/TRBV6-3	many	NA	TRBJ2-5	TGTGCCAGCACCTCCCCGGCCAAAGAGACCCAGTACTTC	CASTSPAKETQYF
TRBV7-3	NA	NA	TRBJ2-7	TGTGCCAGCAGCCCCACCCAGGGCGAGCAGTACTTC	CASSPTQGEQYF
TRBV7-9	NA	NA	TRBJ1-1	TGTGCCAGCAGCTTGGGGTTTGGCCGACATGAAGCTTTCTTT	CASSLGFGRHEAFF
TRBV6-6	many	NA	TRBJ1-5	TGTGCCAGCAGTCCCTTTATTAACTTGGGCGACAATCAGCCCCAGCATTTT	CASSPFINLGDNQPQHF
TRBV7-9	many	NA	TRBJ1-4	TGTGCCAGCAGCCCAAACGGTTGGGAAAAACTGTTTTTT	CASSPNGWEKLFF
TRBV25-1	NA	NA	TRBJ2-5	TGTGCCAGCAGTGAATGGGGAGGGGGCGGCGAGACCCAGTACTTC	CASSEWGGGGETQYF
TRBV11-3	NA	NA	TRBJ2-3	TGTGCCAGCATCCTCATAGGAGGCAGCACAGATACGCAGTATTTT	CASILIGGSTDTQYF
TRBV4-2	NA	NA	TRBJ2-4	TGTGCCAGCAGCCAAGAGGTCTGGGAAGGGGGCATTCAGTACTTC	CASSQEVWEGGIQYF
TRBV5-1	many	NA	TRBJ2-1	TGCGCCAGCAGCTTGGACAGGGCTCGCGAGCAGTTCTTC	CASSLDRAREQFF
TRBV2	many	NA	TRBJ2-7	TGTGCCAGCAGTGGCAGGGAACGAACCTACGAGCAGTACTTC	CASSGRERTYEQYF
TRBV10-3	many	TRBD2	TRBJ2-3	TGTGCCATCAGTCATCGGGCGGGAGGGCTTACAAGCACAGATACGCAGTATTTT	CAISHRAGGLTSTDTQYF
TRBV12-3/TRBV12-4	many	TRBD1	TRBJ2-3	TGTGCCAGCAGTACTGACAGGGGGGATACGCAGTATTTT	CASSTDRGDTQYF
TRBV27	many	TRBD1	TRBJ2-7	TGTGCCAGCAGTGGGACAGGGACCTACGAGCAGTACTTC	CASSGTGTYEQYF
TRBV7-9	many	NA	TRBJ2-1	TGTGCCAGCAATAATCCGGCCTTATTCGACAATGAGCAGTTCTTC	CASNNPALFDNEQFF
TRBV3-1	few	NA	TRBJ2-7	TGTGCCAGCAGCAACCGGGACACTGCCTACGAGCAGTACTTC	CASSNRDTAYEQYF
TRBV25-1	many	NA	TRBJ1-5	TGTGCCAGCAGTGAACTAACGGGGGGGCAGCCCCAGCATTTT	CASSELTGGQPQHF
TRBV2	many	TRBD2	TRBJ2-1	TGTGCCAGCAGGAAGGGACTAGCGGGAGACGAGCAGTTCTTC	CASRKGLAGDEQFF
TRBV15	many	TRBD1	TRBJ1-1	TGTGCCACCAGCTTACTCGGGACAGGGGATACTGAAGCTTTCTTT	CATSLLGTGDTEAFF
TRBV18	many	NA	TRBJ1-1	TGTGCCAGCTCACCAGGACAGCTGAACACTGAAGCTTTCTTT	CASSPGQLNTEAFF
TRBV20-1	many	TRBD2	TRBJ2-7	TGCAGTGCTGTACTAGCGGGAACGGGGGAGCAGTACTTC	CSAVLAGTGEQYF
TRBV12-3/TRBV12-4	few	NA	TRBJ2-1	TGTGCCAGCACCCCCGACGGTTACAATGAGCAGTCCTTC	CASTPDGYNEQSF
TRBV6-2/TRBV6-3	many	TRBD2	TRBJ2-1	TGTGCCAGCAGTTACTTGCCGACTAGCGGGAGTAGTACGTTCTTC	CASSYLPTSGSSTFF
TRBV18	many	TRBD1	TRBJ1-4	TGTGCCAGCTCACCCGGACAGGGGTTAGAAAAACTGTTTTTT	CASSPGQGLEKLFF
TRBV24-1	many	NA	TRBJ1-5	TGTGCCACCAGTGATCCGGGGGCGGGCAATCAGCCCCAGCATTTT	CATSDPGAGNQPQHF
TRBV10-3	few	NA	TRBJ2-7	TGTGCCATCAGTGGTTCGGCTAGCGCTGCCTACGAGCAGTACTTC	CAISGSASAAYEQYF
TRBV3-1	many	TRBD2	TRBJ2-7	TGCGCCAGCAGCCCCCGGGGGGGGGCCGAGCAGTACTTC	CASSPRGGAEQYF
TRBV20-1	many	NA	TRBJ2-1	TGCAGTGCAATTCGAGATGAGCAGTTCTTC	CSAIRDEQFF
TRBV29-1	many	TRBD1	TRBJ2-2	TGCAGCTCAACCGGGACAGATAACACCGGGGAGCTGTTTTTT	CSSTGTDNTGELFF
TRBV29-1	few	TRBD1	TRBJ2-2	TGCAGCGTTGTGGGGACAGGGGTCACCGGGGAGCTGTTTTTT	CSVVGTGVTGELFF
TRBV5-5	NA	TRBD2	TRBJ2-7	TGTGTCAGCAGCTCGACTTCGGGGGGGGAGCAGTACTTC	CVSSSTSGGEQYF